These 20 T cell receptor beta chains were all obtained from the same sample, sequenced in a study of cytomegalovirus exposure and HLA in healthy donors. The PCR had 60 Vbeta and 13 Jbeta primers. Profiling relied on immunoSEQ multiplex PCR, and the TCRdb table lists in-frame clones only, not all of them. The sample contains about 80,000 clones, over 75% of which appear only once. The source material was PBMCs. These receptors were collected from a human donor in good health.

This clone was seen a handful of times. The junction departs from germline at one end; a sequencing error may be responsible. The rearrangement joins TRBV7-9 to TRBJ2-3; 7 bases line up with TRBD1. This CDR3 is 16 amino acids long. Germline CDR1 SEHNR, CDR2 FQNEAQ (reference sequence). The CDR3 here is CSSSLFSRGPTDTQYF. The DNA for the CDR3 is TGTTCCAGCAGCTTATTTTCTAGGGGGCCCACAGATACGCAGTATTTT.

The chain joins TRBV6-5 to TRBJ2-1, with 8 bases identical to TRBD2. The length of the CDR3 is 14 residues. Germline V CDR1 and CDR2: MNHEY, SVGAGI. Trimming removed 8 bases from V and 8 bases from J; junction bases left unmatched: 11. DNA of the CDR3: TGTGCCAGCCACGACGGGGGGGCGGTATATGAGCAGTTCTTC. Encoded protein: CASHDGGAVYEQFF.

This chain links TRBV5-1 with TRBJ2-7; TRBD1 might be the D (6 bases). Germline V gene data show CDR1 as SGHRS and CDR2 as YFSETQ. This CDR3 has 15 amino acids. V dropped 1 base and J dropped 4 bases, with 15 bases sitting between them. The CDR3 DNA reads as TGCGCCAGCAGCTTGTGGGGGCCCCCGGATTACGAGCAGTACTTC. Protein: CASSLWGPPDYEQYF.

This chain joins TRBV4-2 and TRBJ1-5, with a possible D match to TRBD1 (6 bases). V was trimmed by 4 bases and J by 4 bases, leaving 17 bases between them. Per germline, CDR1 LGHNA and CDR2 YNFKEQ. The CDR3 runs 16 residues. The CDR3: CASSPRFGTLNQPQHF. CDR3 nucleotides: TGTGCCAGCAGCCCGCGATTCGGGACACTTAATCAGCCCCAGCATTTT.

This clone was counted a single time. The DNA for the CDR3 is TGTGCCTGGAGTGTACCCTTTGGGGGGATCACAGATACGCAGTATTTT. It codes for CAWSVPFGGITDTQYF. The chain joins TRBV30 to TRBJ2-3, with D perhaps TRBD2 (6 bases). V gave up 0 bases and J gave up 2 bases, with 15 bases separating them. Germline V gives CDR1 GTSNPN, CDR2 SVGIG (reference sequence). This CDR3 has 16 amino acids. Using reference TRBV30 and TRBJ2-3 for the parts outside the CDR3, the full variable domain is SQTIHQWPATLVQPVGSPLSLECTVEGTSNPNLYWYRQAAGRGLQLLFYSVGIGQISSEVPQNLSASRPQDRQFILSSKKLLLSDSGFYLCAWSVPFGGITDTQYFGPGTRLTVL.

Here the CDR3 reads CASARNRGAKSSYEQYF. CDR3 in DNA: TGTGCCAGCGCCAGGAACAGGGGGGCCAAGAGCTCCTACGAGCAGTACTTC. V gene TRBV13 combines with J gene TRBJ2-7, with 8 bases lining up with TRBD1. Germline CDR1 is PRHDT and CDR2 is FYEKMQ (reference sequence). After removal of 8 bases from V and 0 bases from J, the junction contained 15 bases not matched to a gene. The CDR3 extends over 17 amino acids.

The chain is built from TRBV5-1 and TRBJ1-1, with TRBD1 matching 9 bases. Losses at the gene ends were 0 bases for V and 0 bases for J; bases not matched to a gene: 6. This CDR3 contains 17 residues. Germline lookup yields CDR1 SGHRS and CDR2 YFSETQ. CDR3 sequence: CASSLANRGPMNTEAFF. CDR3 in DNA: TGCGCCAGCAGCTTGGCCAACAGGGGGCCCATGAACACTGAAGCTTTCTTT.

The chain joins TRBV6-5 to TRBJ1-3; D is uncertain. CDR1 is MNHEY, CDR2 SVGAGI, per germline. The V and J ends lost 7 bases and 0 bases respectively, with 13 bases between them. The CDR3 extends over 15 amino acids. The CDR3 region is CASKLTPSSGNTIYF. The DNA for the CDR3 is TGTGCCAGCAAACTGACACCCTCCTCTGGAAACACCATATATTTT.

This clone was seen once. The chain recombines TRBV2 with TRBJ1-4, with 9 nucleotides matching TRBD1. Trimming took 5 bases from V and 7 from J; bases not matched to a gene: 5. This CDR3 contains 14 residues. Germline CDR1 and CDR2: SNHLY and FYNNEI. This CDR3 is CASSFDRGIEKLFF. The CDR3 bases are TGTGCCAGCAGTTTTGACAGGGGGATTGAAAAACTGTTTTTT.

This clone was picked up a small number of times. The V call is TRBV6-5, the J call TRBJ1-1; 7 bases are shared with TRBD1. Germline trimming cut 6 bases from V and 5 bases from J; bases unmatched to any gene: 6. Germline lookup yields CDR1 MNHEY and CDR2 SVGAGI. The CDR3 runs 13 residues. CDR3 in amino acids: CASRPTGWTEAFF. CDR3 nucleotide sequence: TGTGCCAGCAGGCCGACAGGGTGGACTGAAGCTTTCTTT.

CDR3 sequence: CASSSPGGELLHF. The DNA for the CDR3 is TGTGCCAGCAGCTCTCCGGGGGGCGAACTCCTCCACTTT. This chain connects TRBV6-5 to TRBJ1-6; maybe TRBD1 (6 bases). V shed 6 bases and J shed 15 bases, with 18 bases lying between them. The germline V gene encodes CDR1 MNHEY and CDR2 SVGAGI. The CDR3 runs to 13 residues.

The chain employs TRBV2 and TRBJ1-5, with a weak D call TRBD1 (5 bases). Germline V lookup: CDR1 SNHLY, CDR2 FYNNEI. V lost 7 bases and J lost 2, with 15 bases in between. This CDR3 is 15 amino acids long. The CDR3 spells CASTPGPMGNQPQHF. The CDR3 DNA sequence: TGTGCCAGCACCCCAGGGCCGATGGGCAATCAGCCCCAGCATTTT.

The V gene is TRBV2, the J gene TRBJ2-5; the match to TRBD1 covers 8 bases. Gene TRBJ2-7 matches the end of the DNA better, so the J call may be wrong. Germline V gene lookup returns CDR1 SNHLY and CDR2 FYNNEI. The length of the CDR3 is 13 residues. As DNA, the CDR3 is TGTGCCAGCAGGCGGACAGGGACCTACGAGCAGTACTTC. This encodes CASRRTGTYEQYF.

The V and J genes are TRBV5-5 and TRBJ2-7, with D perhaps TRBD2 (5 bases). V was shortened by 0 bases and J by 3 bases, with 16 bases between the two germline ends. CDR1 and CDR2 (germline): SGHKS, YYEKEE (reference sequence). This CDR3 has 16 amino acids. CDR3: CASSLDGDSPNYEQYF. The CDR3 nucleotides read TGTGCCAGCAGCTTGGACGGGGATTCCCCTAACTACGAGCAGTACTTC. The full variable domain, its missing parts supplied by reference TRBV5-5 and TRBJ2-7, is DAGVTQSPTHLIKTRGQQVTLRCSPISGHKSVSWYQQVLGQGPQFIFQYYEKEERGRGNFPDRFSARQFPNYSSELNVNALLLGDSALYLCASSLDGDSPNYEQYFGPGTRLTVT.

This rearrangement joins TRBV5-1 to TRBJ1-1; perhaps TRBD1 as D (6 bases). Germline V gene lookup returns CDR1 SGHRS and CDR2 YFSETQ. This CDR3 contains 14 residues. Trimming left V 4 bases short and J 6 bases short, with 16 bases between. The CDR3 reads CASSPGAAGAEAFF. The CDR3 nucleotides are TGCGCCAGCAGCCCGGGGGCCGCGGGAGCTGAAGCTTTCTTT.

The table lists this clone with a count of one. The V gene is TRBV13, the J gene TRBJ2-7, with 13 bases lining up with TRBD2. Germline V gives CDR1 PRHDT, CDR2 FYEKMQ (reference sequence). The V and J ends lost 5 bases and 9 bases, in that order; junction bases with no gene match: 7. The CDR3 covers 14 residues. DNA of the CDR3: TGTGCCAGCAGCCCGACTAGCGGGGGGCGTGGGCAGTACTTC. Amino acid sequence: CASSPTSGGRGQYF.

V is TRBV7-6 and J is TRBJ2-1; 7 bases map to TRBD2. CDR1 and CDR2 (germline): SGHVS, FNYEAQ. The ends lost 2 bases at V and 6 bases at J; junction bases unmatched: 7. The CDR3 is made up of 15 amino acids. The CDR3, as DNA: TGTGCCAGCAGCTTAAGAGCGGGGACGGGCAATGAGCAGTTCTTC. Its protein product is CASSLRAGTGNEQFF. Variable domain in full (rest from reference TRBV7-6 and TRBJ2-1): GAGVSQSPRYKVTKRGQDVALRCDPISGHVSLYWYRQALGQGPEFLTYFNYEAQQDKSGLPNDRFSAERPEGSISTLTIQRTEQRDSAMYRCASSLRAGTGNEQFFGPGTRLTVL.

Notes on this clone: An end of the junction does not agree with germline; a read error may underlie this. This chain links TRBV2 with TRBJ1-5; the D is unclear. CDR3 size: 11 residues. Germline assignment: CDR1 SNHLY and CDR2 FYNNEI. The CDR3, as DNA: TGTGCCAGCAGGAGGAATCAGCCCCAGAATTTT. This sequence encodes CASRRNQPQNF.

The rearrangement joins TRBV2 to TRBJ2-3; tentative D call: TRBD2 (6 bases). Germline V gene data show CDR1 as SNHLY and CDR2 as FYNNEI. The CDR3 has 17 amino acids. The germline V and J ends were trimmed by 4 bases and 3 bases, with 20 bases remaining between them. The CDR3 nucleotides are TGTGCCAGCAGTGTCCCTCCAACGGGGGTGTGGACAGATACGCAGTATTTT. It encodes CASSVPPTGVWTDTQYF.

The chain joins TRBV9 to TRBJ2-7, with D possibly matching TRBD1 (6 bases). The CDR3 loop spans 13 amino acids. Germline CDR1 reads SGDLS; CDR2 reads YYNGEE. Deletions cut 4 bases from V and 1 base from J, with 9 bases between. CDR3 sequence: CASSPTGSYEQYF. The CDR3 DNA is TGTGCCAGCAGCCCGACAGGATCCTACGAGCAGTACTTC.